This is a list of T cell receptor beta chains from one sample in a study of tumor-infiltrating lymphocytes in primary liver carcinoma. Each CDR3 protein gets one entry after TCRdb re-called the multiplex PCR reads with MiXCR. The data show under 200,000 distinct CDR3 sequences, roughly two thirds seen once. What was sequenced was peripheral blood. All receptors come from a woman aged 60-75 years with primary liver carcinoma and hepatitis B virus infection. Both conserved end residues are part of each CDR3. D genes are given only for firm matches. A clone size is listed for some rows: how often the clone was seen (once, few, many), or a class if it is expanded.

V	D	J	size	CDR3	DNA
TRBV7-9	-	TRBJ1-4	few	CASSPDREKLFF	TGTGCCAGCAGCCCCGACAGGGAAAAACTGTTTTTT
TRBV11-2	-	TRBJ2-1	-	CATSLESAFNNEQFF	TGTGCCACCAGTTTAGAGTCAGCCTTCAACAATGAGCAGTTCTTC
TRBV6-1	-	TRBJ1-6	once	CASKGEGSYNSPLHF	TGTGCCAGCAAAGGAGAGGGCTCCTATAATTCACCCCTCCACTTT
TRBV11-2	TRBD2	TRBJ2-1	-	CTSTFGAPGLAGVNEQFF	TGTACCAGCACCTTTGGGGCCCCCGGACTAGCGGGTGTCAATGAGCAGTTCTTC
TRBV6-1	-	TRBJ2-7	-	CASTPLRDGGSYEQYF	TGTGCCAGCACTCCTCTCCGGGACGGAGGCTCCTATGAGCAGTACTTC
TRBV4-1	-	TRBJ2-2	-	CTSSALRAGELFF	TGCACCAGCAGCGCGCTCAGAGCCGGGGAGCTGTTTTTT
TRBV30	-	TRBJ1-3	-	CAWSVPRESGNTIYF	TGTGCCTGGAGTGTACCTCGGGAATCTGGAAACACCATATATTTT
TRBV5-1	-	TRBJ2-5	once	CASSPTGGYWETQYF	TGCGCCAGCAGCCCAACCGGGGGCTATTGGGAGACCCAGTACTTC
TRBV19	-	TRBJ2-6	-	CASKVSGTNVLTF	TGTGCCAGTAAGGTCTCTGGGACCAACGTCCTGACTTTC
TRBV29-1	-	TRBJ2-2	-	CSIGLSTGELFF	TGCAGCATTGGGCTAAGCACCGGGGAGCTGTTTTTT
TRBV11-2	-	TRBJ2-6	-	CASSLGDKPVSSGPNVLTF	TGTGCCAGCAGCTTAGGGGACAAGCCCGTTAGCTCTGGGCCCAACGTTCTGACTTTC
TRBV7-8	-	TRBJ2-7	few	CASSLAPGTDYEQYF	TGTGCCAGCAGCTTAGCCCCGGGGACCGATTACGAGCAGTACTTC
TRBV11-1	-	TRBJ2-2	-	CASSLNINTWELFF	TGTGCCAGCAGCTTGAACATTAACACATGGGAGCTGTTTTTT
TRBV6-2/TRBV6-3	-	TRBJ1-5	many	CASSLLQAGQPQHF	TGTGCCAGCAGTCTTCTCCAGGCGGGGCAGCCCCAGCATTTT
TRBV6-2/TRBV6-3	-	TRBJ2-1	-	CASSYSGLSYNEQFF	TGTGCCAGCAGTTACTCGGGCCTCTCCTACAATGAGCAGTTCTTC
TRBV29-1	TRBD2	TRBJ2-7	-	CGVAPGTSGYEQYF	TGCGGCGTTGCCCCAGGGACTAGCGGGTACGAGCAGTACTTC
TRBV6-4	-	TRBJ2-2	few	CASQRTMNTGELFF	TGTGCTAGCCAGAGGACCATGAACACCGGGGAGCTGTTTTTT
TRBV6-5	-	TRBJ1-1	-	CASVESGRSMNTEVFF	TGTGCCAGCGTGGAATCCGGGCGCTCCATGAACACTGAAGTTTTCTTT
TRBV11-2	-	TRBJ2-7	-	CASSPILSMTYEQYF	TGCGCCAGCAGCCCCATCCTGAGTATGACGTACGAGCAGTACTTC
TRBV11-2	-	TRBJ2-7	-	CTSSLVAGGRSEQYF	TGTACCAGCAGCTTAGTTGCGGGCGGGCGATCGGAGCAGTACTTC
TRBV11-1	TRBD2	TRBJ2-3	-	CASNPGLAGVRGSTDTQYF	TGTGCCAGCAACCCCGGACTAGCGGGGGTGCGGGGAAGCACAGATACGCAGTATTTT
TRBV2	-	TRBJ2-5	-	CASSEKASQTQYF	TGTGCCAGCAGTGAAAAGGCAAGCCAGACCCAGTACTTC
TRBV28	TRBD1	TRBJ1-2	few	CASSLFPRDRAYGYTF	TGTGCCAGCAGTTTATTCCCGCGGGACAGGGCCTATGGCTACACCTTC
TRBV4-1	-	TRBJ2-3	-	CARSQVRRTDTQYF	TGCGCCAGGAGCCAAGTGCGTCGCACAGATACGCAGTATTTT
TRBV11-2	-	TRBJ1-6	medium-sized	CASSFSGPYNSPLHF	TGTGCCAGCAGCTTTTCTGGCCCGTACAACTCACCCCTCCACTTT
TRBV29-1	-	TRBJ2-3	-	CSVGTLLATPDTQYF	TGCAGCGTAGGGACACTCCTCGCAACCCCAGATACGCAGTATTTT
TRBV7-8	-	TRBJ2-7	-	CASSPGVIAYEHYF	TGTGCCAGCAGTCCTGGGGTTATAGCCTACGAGCACTACTTC
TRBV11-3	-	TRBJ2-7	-	CANSLSSARALYGQYF	TGTGCCAACAGCTTAAGTTCAGCCAGGGCACTCTACGGGCAATACTTC
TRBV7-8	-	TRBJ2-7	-	CASSWETGRFYEHYF	TGTGCCAGCAGCTGGGAGACAGGGAGGTTCTACGAGCACTACTTC
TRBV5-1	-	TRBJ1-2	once	CASSPEDSKYYVYTF	TGCGCCAGCAGTCCTGAGGACAGCAAGTACTATGTCTACACCTTC
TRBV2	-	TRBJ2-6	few	CASSNRGARGANVLTF	TGTGCCAGCAGTAACCGCGGGGCGAGAGGGGCCAACGTCCTGACTTTC
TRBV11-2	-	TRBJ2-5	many	CASSHLAQQETQYF	TGTGCCAGCAGCCATCTAGCGCAGCAAGAGACCCAGTACTTC
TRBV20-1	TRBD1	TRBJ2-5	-	CSPTPEPRGPETQYF	TGCAGTCCGACCCCTGAACCCAGGGGGCCGGAGACCCAGTACTTC
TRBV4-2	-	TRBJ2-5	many	CASSHGREETQYF	TGTGCCAGCAGCCACGGGCGGGAAGAGACCCAGTACTTC
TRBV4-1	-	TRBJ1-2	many	CASSQANAYGYTF	TGCGCCAGCAGCCAAGCGAACGCTTATGGCTACACCTTC
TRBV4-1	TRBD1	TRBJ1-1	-	CASSHVARDRNTEAFF	TGCGCCAGCAGCCATGTCGCCCGGGACAGGAACACTGAAGCTTTCTTT
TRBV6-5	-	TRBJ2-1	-	CVSSRARGPPYNEQFF	TGTGTCAGCAGCCGGGCCCGCGGCCCCCCCTACAATGAGCAGTTCTTC
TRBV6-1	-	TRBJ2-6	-	CASSEARVGANVLTF	TGTGCCAGCAGTGAGGCCAGGGTTGGGGCTAACGTCCTGACTTTC
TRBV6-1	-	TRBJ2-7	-	CAGSEARGGYEQYF	TGTGCCGGCAGTGAAGCGAGGGGGGGGTACGAGCAGTACTTC
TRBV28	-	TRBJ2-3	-	CASSFSFSRADTQYF	TGTGCCAGCAGTTTCAGCTTCTCGAGGGCAGATACGCAGTATTTT